This TCR beta chain stems from a study of persistence of HIV-infected CD4 T cells. In the study overall: Donors had been on suppressive ART for a median of roughly eight years. Study results and caveats: Antigen-responding cells were enriched for degenerate expanded CDR3beta sequences.

Comment on this clone: Its antigen is as yet unknown.

Cells were stimulated nonspecifically with anti-CD3/anti-CD28 magnetic beads. Responding CD4+ T cells were sorted by upregulation of both CD40 ligand and CD69. Donors had undetectable plasma HIV-1 RNA, under 50 copies/mL, for 4+ years. An approximately 17-hour stimulation of CD8-depleted PBMCs used anti-CD28/CD49d costimulation, CD40-blocking antibody and enfuvirtide. Looked up from germline, CDR1 is LGHDT and CDR2 is YNNKEL (reference sequence). CDR3 length equals 16 residues. V lost 4 bases and J lost 7; bases outside the gene matches: 11. Sequencing used immunoSEQ version 4 in survey mode. TCRdb keeps only in-frame clones here, not all; method: immunoSEQ multiplex PCR. The sample yields roughly 43,000 clones, around 89% seen once.

The source was CD4+ T cells sorted from PBMCs after approximately 19-hour stimulation, collected from a patient who received antiretroviral therapy. The chain links TRBV3-1 (or the pseudogene TRBV3-2) to TRBJ2-1, with 9 positions matching TRBD1. The clonotype originates from an adult man with HIV who was CMV-seropositive. The CDR3 loop reads CASSLIGGTGRNEQFF. The CDR3, as DNA: TGTGCCAGCAGCCTTATTGGTGGGACAGGGAGAAATGAGCAGTTCTTC.